This T cell receptor (beta chain) derives from a study of blood T cell repertoires in COVID-19. For the study at large: PBMCs, B-cell-depleted T cells, or T cells provided the cDNA or gDNA that made up the material.

The V gene's germline CDR1 is LGHDT and CDR2 YNNKEL (reference sequence). V was pared by 4 bases and J by 5 bases, with 5 bases of the junction left unmatched. The length of the CDR3 is 15 residues. TCRdb's copy holds only in-frame clones and misses some; the assay was immunoSEQ multiplex PCR. This sample has 200,000 to 300,000 clones, with around 90% found just once. Sequenced input: peripheral blood. The receptor's source is a human donor in a cohort sampled during active COVID-19. The J gene is TRBJ2-7, the V gene TRBV3-1 (or the pseudogene TRBV3-2), with 13 bases lining up with TRBD2. CDR3 amino acids: CASSLTSGRADEQYF. Here the CDR3 DNA reads TGTGCCAGCAGCCTAACTAGCGGGAGGGCCGACGAGCAGTACTTC.